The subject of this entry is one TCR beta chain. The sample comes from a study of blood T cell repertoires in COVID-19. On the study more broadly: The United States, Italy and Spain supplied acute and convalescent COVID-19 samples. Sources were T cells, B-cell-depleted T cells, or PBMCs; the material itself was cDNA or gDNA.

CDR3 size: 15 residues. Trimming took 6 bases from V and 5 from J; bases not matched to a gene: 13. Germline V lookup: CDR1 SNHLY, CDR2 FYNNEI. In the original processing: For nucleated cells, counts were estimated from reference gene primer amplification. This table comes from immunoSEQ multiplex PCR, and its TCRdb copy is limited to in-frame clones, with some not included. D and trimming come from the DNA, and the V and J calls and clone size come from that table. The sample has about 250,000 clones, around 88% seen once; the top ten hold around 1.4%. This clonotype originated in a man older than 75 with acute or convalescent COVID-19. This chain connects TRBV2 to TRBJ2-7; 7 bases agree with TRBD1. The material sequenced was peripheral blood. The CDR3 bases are TGTGCCAGCAGCCTAAGACAGGGCCCCCCAGACGAGCAGTACTTC. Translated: CASSLRQGPPDEQYF. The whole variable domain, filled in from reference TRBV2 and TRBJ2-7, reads EPEVTQTPSHQVTQMGQEVILRCVPISNHLYFYWYRQILGQKVEFLVSFYNNEISEKSEIFDDQFSVERPDGSNFTLKIRSTKLEDSAMYFCASSLRQGPPDEQYFGPGTRLTVT.